This entry concerns a single T cell receptor beta chain. TCRdb's table, derived via immunoSEQ multiplex PCR, lists solely in-frame clones and lacks some. The sample includes around 92,000 clones, 90% to 95% of them seen just once. This CDR3 is built from 19 residues. From germline, CDR1 is MNHNS and CDR2 SASEGT. V was cut by 2 bases and J by 6 bases, with 28 bases left in between. The data belong to a study of T cell changes during pregnancy in multiple sclerosis. V is TRBV6-1 and J is TRBJ1-1; weak D call: TRBD1 (5 bases). This TCR was sampled from a female donor with multiple sclerosis, enrolled in a pregnancy study. Sequenced here: peripheral blood, sampled in the third trimester of pregnancy. Written as DNA, the CDR3 is TGTGCCAGCAGTGAAAGCTTCATGGGCAGGGTGGCGTCGGGCCCTGAAGCTTTCTTT. This gives the protein CASSESFMGRVASGPEAFF.